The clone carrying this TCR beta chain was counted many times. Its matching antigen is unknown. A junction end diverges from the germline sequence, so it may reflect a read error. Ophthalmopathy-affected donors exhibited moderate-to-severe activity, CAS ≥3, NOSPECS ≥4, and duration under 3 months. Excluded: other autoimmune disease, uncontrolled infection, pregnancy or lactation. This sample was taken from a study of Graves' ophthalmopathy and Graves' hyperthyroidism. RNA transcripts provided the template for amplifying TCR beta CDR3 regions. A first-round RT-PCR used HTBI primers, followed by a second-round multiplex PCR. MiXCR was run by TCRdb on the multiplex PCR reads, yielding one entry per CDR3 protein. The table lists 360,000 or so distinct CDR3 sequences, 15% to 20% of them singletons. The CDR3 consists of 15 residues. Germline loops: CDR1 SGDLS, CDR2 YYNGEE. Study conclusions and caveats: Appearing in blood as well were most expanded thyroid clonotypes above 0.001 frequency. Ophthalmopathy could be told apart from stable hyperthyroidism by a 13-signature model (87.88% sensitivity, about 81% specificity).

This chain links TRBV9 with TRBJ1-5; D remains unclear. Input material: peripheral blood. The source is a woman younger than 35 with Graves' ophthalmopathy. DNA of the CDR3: TGTGTCAGCAGCGAGGGCCCCCTCGTGGGTCAGCCCCAGCATTTT. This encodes CVSSEGPLVGQPQHF.